A selection of T cell receptor beta chains follows, all from one sample in a study of molecular identifiers for immune sequencing clone quantification. TCRdb ran MiXCR on the PCR reads and lists one entry per CDR3 protein. This table has 400,000 to 600,000 distinct CDR3 sequences, 20% to 25% appearing once. Sequencing was carried out using naive CD8+ T cells from blood, with Jurkat cell RNA spiked in. These receptors originate from a human donor in good health. Some libraries in this study had Jurkat cell RNA spiked in. Each CDR3 is given with its conserved first and last residue. Fields, in order: J gene, V gene, CDR3 length, CDR3 protein.

J: TRBJ2-5; V: TRBV6-2/TRBV6-3; length: 14; CDR3: CASSRTGGRETQYF
J: TRBJ2-2; V: TRBV29-1; length: 17; CDR3: CSVGAGTSGSLGGELFF
J: TRBJ2-1; V: TRBV7-2; length: 16; CDR3: CASSPSGQSPFNEQFF
J: TRBJ1-2; V: TRBV20-1; length: 14; CDR3: CSARDRDRNYGYTF
J: TRBJ2-2; V: TRBV11-2; length: 17; CDR3: CASSTPSRGRKTGELFF
J: TRBJ2-3; V: TRBV20-1; length: 14; CDR3: CSADPSGSTDTQYF
J: TRBJ1-1; V: TRBV9; length: 13; CDR3: CASSAGQGGEAFF
J: TRBJ1-5; V: TRBV7-9; length: 15; CDR3: CASSTGTGGYQPQHF
J: TRBJ2-1; V: TRBV11-2; length: 17; CDR3: CASIAQGGAGAYNEQFF
J: TRBJ2-1; V: TRBV11-2; length: 15; CDR3: CASSSRQGIYNEQFF
J: TRBJ2-7; V: TRBV6-6; length: 15; CDR3: CASSYSAQGGYEQYF
J: TRBJ2-1; V: TRBV6-2/TRBV6-3; length: 11; CDR3: CASGPFGEQFF
J: TRBJ1-5; V: TRBV27; length: 14; CDR3: CASSAAYNNQPQHF
J: TRBJ2-5; V: TRBV7-9; length: 13; CDR3: CASSLEFIETQYF
J: TRBJ1-6; V: TRBV2; length: 13; CDR3: CASSDGGGSPLHF
J: TRBJ2-4; V: TRBV19; length: 15; CDR3: CASSIDLGPRNIQYF
J: TRBJ2-3; V: TRBV6-2/TRBV6-3; length: 15; CDR3: CASSLGRGQSDTQYF
J: TRBJ1-1; V: TRBV27; length: 13; CDR3: CASSMTGTEEAFF
J: TRBJ2-7; V: TRBV30; length: 14; CDR3: CAWSAGQGVHEQYF
J: TRBJ2-5; V: TRBV5-5; length: 14; CDR3: CASSFGGVRETQYF
J: TRBJ1-1; V: TRBV20-1; length: 16; CDR3: CSVTLPGTGNTPEAFF
J: TRBJ2-1; V: TRBV5-6; length: 14; CDR3: CASSLDLAGDEQFF
J: TRBJ2-1; V: TRBV7-9; length: 14; CDR3: CASGTGLVYNEQLF
J: TRBJ2-7; V: TRBV28; length: 12; CDR3: CVSSEETYAQYF
J: TRBJ1-1; V: TRBV9; length: 15; CDR3: CASSVEAIMNTEAFF
J: TRBJ1-2; V: TRBV6-1; length: 15; CDR3: CASSEVRAGGPGYTF
J: TRBJ2-5; V: TRBV9; length: 13; CDR3: CASSPAAGETQYF
J: TRBJ2-2; V: TRBV6-2/TRBV6-3; length: 14; CDR3: CASSYPENTGELFF
J: TRBJ1-4; V: TRBV19; length: 14; CDR3: CASSIFSTNEKLFF
J: TRBJ2-7; V: TRBV29-1; length: 13; CDR3: CSVEQVGAYEQYF
J: TRBJ2-5; V: TRBV12-3/TRBV12-4; length: 18; CDR3: CASSFSQPSGTFQETQYF
J: TRBJ2-3; V: TRBV5-1; length: 14; CDR3: CASSPDPGSDTQYF
J: TRBJ2-1; V: TRBV19; length: 13; CDR3: CASSSSGGDEQFF
J: TRBJ2-5; V: TRBV6-2/TRBV6-3; length: 13; CDR3: CASSATVQETQYF
J: TRBJ1-5; V: TRBV7-9; length: 14; CDR3: CARAVVLSNQPQHF